This T cell receptor (beta chain) was identified during a study of T cell responses to AZD1222 COVID-19 vaccine. As for the study in general: Some second doses came at about 4 weeks and others at about 12 weeks; these were pooled. Study results and caveats: Repertoires in all cases were sampled only once the peak T cell response had passed. The study reported that nearly half of spike-specific TCRs target unmutated variant regions. Compared with day 0, the breadth and depth of the Spike-specific TCR repertoire rose significantly after two doses of AZD1222.

Only in-frame clones appear in the TCRdb table, and some are missing; sequencing was by immunoSEQ multiplex PCR. The repertoire holds approximately 79,000 clones, with around 85% as singletons. The length of the CDR3 is 13 residues. Trimming pared 0 bases from V and 8 bases from J, leaving 10 bases between. Germline V CDR1 and CDR2: MNHEY, SVGEGT. Only one count was recorded for this clone. Its specificity is not known. This specimen was peripheral blood, taken on day 0 of AZD1222 vaccination. The rearrangement uses TRBV6-2 or TRBV6-3 and TRBJ1-1; a possible D gene is TRBD1 (6 bases). This sequence was found in an adult in good health. The CDR3 is CASSYSTGREAFF. The DNA for the CDR3 is TGTGCCAGCAGTTACTCTACAGGGCGAGAAGCTTTCTTT.